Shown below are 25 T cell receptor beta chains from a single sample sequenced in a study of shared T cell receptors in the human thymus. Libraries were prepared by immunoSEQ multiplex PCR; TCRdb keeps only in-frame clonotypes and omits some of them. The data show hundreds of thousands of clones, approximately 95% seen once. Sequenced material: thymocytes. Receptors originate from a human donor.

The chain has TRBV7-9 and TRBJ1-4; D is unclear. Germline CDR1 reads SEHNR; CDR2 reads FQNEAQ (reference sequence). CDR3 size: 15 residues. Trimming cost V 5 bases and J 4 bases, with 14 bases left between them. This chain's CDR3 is CASSAWTWDNEKLFF. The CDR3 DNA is TGTGCCAGCAGCGCCTGGACCTGGGATAATGAAAAACTGTTTTTT.

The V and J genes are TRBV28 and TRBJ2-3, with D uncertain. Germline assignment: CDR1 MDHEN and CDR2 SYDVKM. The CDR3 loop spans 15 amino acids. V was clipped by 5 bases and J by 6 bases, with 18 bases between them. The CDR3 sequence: CASSILGSLADTQYF. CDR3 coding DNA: TGTGCCAGCAGTATCCTGGGCAGTCTCGCCGATACGCAGTATTTT.

The CDR3 loop reads CAVGAHEQYF. The CDR3 nucleotides read TGTGCCGTTGGGGCCCACGAGCAGTACTTC. This chain links TRBV27 with TRBJ2-7; maybe TRBD1 (5 bases). The CDR3 contains 10 residues. In germline, CDR1 is MNHEY, CDR2 SMNVEV (reference sequence). Between the trimmed V and J ends, which lost 11 bases and 5 bases, there was a span of 10 bases.

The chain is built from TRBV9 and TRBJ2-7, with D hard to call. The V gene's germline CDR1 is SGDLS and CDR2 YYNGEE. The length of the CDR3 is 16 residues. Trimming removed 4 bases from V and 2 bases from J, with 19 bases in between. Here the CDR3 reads CASSPRPRAVPYEQYF. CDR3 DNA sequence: TGTGCCAGCAGCCCACGACCCCGGGCGGTCCCCTACGAGCAGTACTTC.

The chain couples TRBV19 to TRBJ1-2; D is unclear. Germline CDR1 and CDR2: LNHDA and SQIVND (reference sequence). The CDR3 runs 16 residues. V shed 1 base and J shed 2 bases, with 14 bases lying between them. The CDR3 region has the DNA TGTGCCAGTAGTATAGCTCGGCAGCGACTAAACTATGGCTACACCTTC. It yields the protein CASSIARQRLNYGYTF.

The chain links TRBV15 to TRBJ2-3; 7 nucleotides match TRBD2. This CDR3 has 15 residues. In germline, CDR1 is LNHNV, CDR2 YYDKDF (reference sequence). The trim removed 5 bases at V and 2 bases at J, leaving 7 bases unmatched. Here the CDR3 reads CATSGREENTDTQYF. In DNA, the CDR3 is TGTGCCACCAGCGGCCGGGAGGAGAACACAGATACGCAGTATTTT.

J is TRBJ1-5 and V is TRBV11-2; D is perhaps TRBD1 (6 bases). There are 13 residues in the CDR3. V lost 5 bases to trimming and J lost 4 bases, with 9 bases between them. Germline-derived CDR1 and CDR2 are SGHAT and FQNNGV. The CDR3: CASSVQGNQPQHF. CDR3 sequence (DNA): TGTGCCAGCAGCGTACAGGGAAATCAGCCCCAGCATTTT.

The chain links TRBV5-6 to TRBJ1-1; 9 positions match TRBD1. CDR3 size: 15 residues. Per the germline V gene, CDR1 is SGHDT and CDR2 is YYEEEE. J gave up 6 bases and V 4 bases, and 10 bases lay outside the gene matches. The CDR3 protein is CASSPTTGGDPEAFF. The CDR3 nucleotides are TGTGCCAGCAGCCCTACGACAGGGGGGGACCCTGAAGCTTTCTTT. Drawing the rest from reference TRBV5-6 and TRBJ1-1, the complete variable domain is DAGVTQSPTHLIKTRGQQVTLRCSPKSGHDTVSWYQQALGQGPQFIFQYYEEEERQRGNFPDRFSGHQFPNYSSELNVNALLLGDSALYLCASSPTTGGDPEAFFGQGTRLTVV.

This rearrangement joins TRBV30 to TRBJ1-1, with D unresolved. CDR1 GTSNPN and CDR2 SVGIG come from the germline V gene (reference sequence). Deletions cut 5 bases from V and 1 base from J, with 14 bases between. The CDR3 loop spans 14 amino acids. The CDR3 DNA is TGTGCCTGGTCGAATGGAACCGAGAACACTGAAGCTTTCTTT. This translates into CAWSNGTENTEAFF.

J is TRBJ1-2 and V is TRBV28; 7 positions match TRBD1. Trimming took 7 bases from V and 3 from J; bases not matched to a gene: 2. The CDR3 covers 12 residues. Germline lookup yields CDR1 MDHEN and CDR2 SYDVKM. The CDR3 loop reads CASKQGYYGYTF. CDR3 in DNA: TGTGCCAGCAAACAGGGGTACTATGGCTACACCTTC.

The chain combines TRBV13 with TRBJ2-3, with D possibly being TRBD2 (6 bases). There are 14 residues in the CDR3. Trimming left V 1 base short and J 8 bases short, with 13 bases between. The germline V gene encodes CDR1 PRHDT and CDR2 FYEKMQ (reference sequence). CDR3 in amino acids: CASSLARMGGTQYF. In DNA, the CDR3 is TGTGCCAGCAGCTTAGCTAGAATGGGAGGTACGCAGTATTTT.

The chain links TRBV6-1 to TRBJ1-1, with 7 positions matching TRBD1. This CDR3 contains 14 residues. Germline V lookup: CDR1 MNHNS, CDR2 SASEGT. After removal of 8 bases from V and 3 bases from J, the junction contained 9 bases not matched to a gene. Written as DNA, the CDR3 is TGTGCCAGCCCAATAGGGGGCTCGGACACTGAAGCTTTCTTT. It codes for CASPIGGSDTEAFF.

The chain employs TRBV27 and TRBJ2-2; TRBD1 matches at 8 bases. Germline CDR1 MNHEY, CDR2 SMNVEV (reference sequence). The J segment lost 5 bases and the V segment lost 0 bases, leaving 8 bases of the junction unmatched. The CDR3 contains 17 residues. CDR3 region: CASSLSRGQGATGELFF. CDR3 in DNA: TGTGCCAGCAGTTTATCCAGAGGACAGGGAGCGACCGGGGAGCTGTTTTTT.

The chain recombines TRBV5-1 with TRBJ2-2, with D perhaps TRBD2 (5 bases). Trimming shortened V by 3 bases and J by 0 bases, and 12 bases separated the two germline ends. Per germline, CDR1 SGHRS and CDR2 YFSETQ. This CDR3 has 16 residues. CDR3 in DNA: TGCGCCAGCAGCTCCTTCAGCGGCGCGAACACCGGGGAGCTGTTTTTT. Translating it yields CASSSFSGANTGELFF.

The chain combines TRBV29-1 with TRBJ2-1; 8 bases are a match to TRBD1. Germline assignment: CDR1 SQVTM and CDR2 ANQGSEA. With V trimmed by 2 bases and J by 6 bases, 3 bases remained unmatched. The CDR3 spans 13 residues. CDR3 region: CSVEQGALNEQFF. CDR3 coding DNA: TGCAGCGTTGAACAGGGGGCGCTCAATGAGCAGTTCTTC.

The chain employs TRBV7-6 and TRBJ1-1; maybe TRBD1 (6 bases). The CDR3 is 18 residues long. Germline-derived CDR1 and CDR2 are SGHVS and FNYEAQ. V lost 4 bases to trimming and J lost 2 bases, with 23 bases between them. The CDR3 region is CASSSGEKNRERNTEAFF. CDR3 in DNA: TGTGCCAGCAGCTCCGGGGAGAAAAACAGGGAGAGAAACACTGAAGCTTTCTTT. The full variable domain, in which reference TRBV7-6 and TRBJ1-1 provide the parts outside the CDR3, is GAGVSQSPRYKVTKRGQDVALRCDPISGHVSLYWYRQALGQGPEFLTYFNYEAQQDKSGLPNDRFSAERPEGSISTLTIQRTEQRDSAMYRCASSSGEKNRERNTEAFFGQGTRLTVV.

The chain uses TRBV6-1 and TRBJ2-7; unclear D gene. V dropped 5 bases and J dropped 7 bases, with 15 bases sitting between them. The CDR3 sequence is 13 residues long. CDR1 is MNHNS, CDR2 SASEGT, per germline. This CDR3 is CASSSLPTEEQYF. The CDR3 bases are TGTGCCAGCAGTTCCCTGCCGACCGAGGAGCAGTACTTC.

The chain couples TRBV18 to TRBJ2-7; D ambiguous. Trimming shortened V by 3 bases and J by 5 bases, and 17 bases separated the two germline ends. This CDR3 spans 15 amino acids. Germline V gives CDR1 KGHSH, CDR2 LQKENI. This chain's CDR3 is CASSPTHSVSDEQYF. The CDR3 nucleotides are TGTGCCAGCTCACCTACCCACAGCGTTTCCGACGAGCAGTACTTC.

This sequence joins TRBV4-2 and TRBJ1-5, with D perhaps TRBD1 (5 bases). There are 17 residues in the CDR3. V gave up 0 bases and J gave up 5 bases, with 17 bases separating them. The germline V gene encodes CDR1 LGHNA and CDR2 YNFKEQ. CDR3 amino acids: CASSQDLFAGKYQPQHF. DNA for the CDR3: TGTGCCAGCAGCCAAGATCTTTTCGCAGGGAAGTATCAGCCCCAGCATTTT.

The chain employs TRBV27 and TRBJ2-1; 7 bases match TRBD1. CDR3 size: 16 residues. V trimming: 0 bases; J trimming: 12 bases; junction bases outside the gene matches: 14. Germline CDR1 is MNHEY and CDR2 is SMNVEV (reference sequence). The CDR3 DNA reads TGTGCCAGCAGTTTATCGGCCGGACAGGTAGATAGAGTGCAGTTCTTC. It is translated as CASSLSAGQVDRVQFF.

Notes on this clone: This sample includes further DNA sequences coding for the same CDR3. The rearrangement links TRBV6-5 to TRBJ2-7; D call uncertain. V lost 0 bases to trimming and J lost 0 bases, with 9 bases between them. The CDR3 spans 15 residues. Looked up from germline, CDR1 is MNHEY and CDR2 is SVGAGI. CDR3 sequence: CASSYSAESSYEQYF. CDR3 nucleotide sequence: TGTGCCAGCAGTTACTCGGCAGAATCCTCCTACGAGCAGTACTTC.

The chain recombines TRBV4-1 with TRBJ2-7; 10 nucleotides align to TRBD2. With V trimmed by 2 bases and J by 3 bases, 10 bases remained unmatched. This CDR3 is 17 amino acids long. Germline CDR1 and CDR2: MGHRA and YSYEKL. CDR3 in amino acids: CASSQPAPGLAYYEQYF. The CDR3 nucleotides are TGCGCCAGCAGCCAACCGGCACCGGGACTAGCGTACTACGAGCAGTACTTC.

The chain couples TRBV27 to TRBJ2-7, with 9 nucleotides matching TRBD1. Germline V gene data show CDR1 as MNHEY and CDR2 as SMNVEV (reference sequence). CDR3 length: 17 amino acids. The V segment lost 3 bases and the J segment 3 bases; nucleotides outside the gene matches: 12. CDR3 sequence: CASSFWTGDRRYYEQYF. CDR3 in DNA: TGTGCCAGCAGTTTCTGGACAGGGGATCGTAGATACTACGAGCAGTACTTC.

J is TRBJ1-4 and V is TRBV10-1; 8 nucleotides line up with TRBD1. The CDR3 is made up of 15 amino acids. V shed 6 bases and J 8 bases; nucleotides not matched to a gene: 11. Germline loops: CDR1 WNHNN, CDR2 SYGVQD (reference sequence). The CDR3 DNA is TGCGCCAGCAGCCTTCACAGGGGGAAAAAGGAAAAACTGTTTTTT. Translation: CASSLHRGKKEKLFF.

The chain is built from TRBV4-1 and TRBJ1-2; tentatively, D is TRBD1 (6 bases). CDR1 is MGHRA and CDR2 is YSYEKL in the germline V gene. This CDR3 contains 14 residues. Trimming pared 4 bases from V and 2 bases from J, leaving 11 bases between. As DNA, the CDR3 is TGCGCCAGCAGCCCCCGGGGGCAGAACTATGGCTACACCTTC. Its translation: CASSPRGQNYGYTF.